Below are 17 T cell receptor beta chains sequenced from a single sample in a study of neurological immune-mediated disorders. TCRdb re-called the 5' RACE reads with MiXCR, one entry per CDR3 protein. The sample lists tens of thousands of distinct CDR3 sequences; 5.8% were seen once. Time point given: longitudinal time-point 2. Sequencing used PBMCs. Source of these receptors: a woman in her sixties or seventies with multiple sclerosis.

This clonotype showed up many times. The rearrangement joins TRBV7-8 to TRBJ2-2; 10 positions match TRBD2. The germline V gene has CDR1 SGHVS and CDR2 FQNEAQ. V shed 4 bases, J shed 3 bases, and the junction held 5 bases outside the gene matches. The CDR3 runs to 16 residues. This CDR3 is CASSSKAGGDTGELFF. DNA for the CDR3: TGTGCCAGCAGCTCAAAAGCGGGGGGGGACACCGGGGAGCTGTTTTTT. Variable domain in full (rest from reference TRBV7-8 and TRBJ2-2): GAGVSQSPRYKVAKRGQDVALRCDPISGHVSLFWYQQALGQGPEFLTYFQNEAQLDKSGLPSDRFFAERPEGSVSTLKIQRTQQEDSAVYLCASSSKAGGDTGELFFGEGSRLTVL.

There are many counts of this clonotype. The V gene is TRBV6-5, the J gene TRBJ1-4; possible D gene TRBD1, 6 bases. Germline CDR1 is MNHEY and CDR2 is SVGAGI. V was clipped by 5 bases and J by 3 bases, with 10 bases between them. The CDR3 is 14 residues long. The CDR3 DNA follows: TGTGCCAGCAGTACAGGGCTGGCTAATGAAAAACTGTTTTTT. Protein sequence: CASSTGLANEKLFF.

This clonotype was counted at least ten times. The V call is TRBV9, the J call TRBJ1-1; no definite D call. Trimming left V 0 bases short and J 11 bases short, with 14 bases between. The CDR3 extends over 13 amino acids. Germline lookup yields CDR1 SGDLS and CDR2 YYNGEE. The CDR3 loop is CASSVEVEGVAFF. For the CDR3, the DNA is TGTGCCAGCAGCGTAGAAGTGGAGGGTGTGGCTTTCTTT.

The chain uses TRBV6-2 or TRBV6-3 and TRBJ2-4, with D unresolved. The V gene's germline CDR1 is MNHEY and CDR2 SVGEGT. Trimming removed 6 bases at V and 0 bases at J, with 12 bases between. This CDR3 spans 15 amino acids. CDR3 sequence: CASRTWAVAKNIQYF. CDR3 coding DNA: TGTGCCAGCAGAACATGGGCCGTAGCCAAAAACATTCAGTACTTC.

V usage is TRBV7-2 and J usage is TRBJ2-2, with D tentatively TRBD1 (5 bases). The germline gives CDR1 SGHTA, CDR2 FQGNSA. V lost 5 bases to trimming and J lost 12 bases, with 16 bases between them. This CDR3 comprises 13 residues. CDR3 protein: CASSNRPNRKLFF. The DNA for the CDR3 is TGTGCCAGCAGCAACAGGCCCAACCGGAAGCTGTTTTTT.

This clonotype was counted at least ten times. The chain joins TRBV20-1 to TRBJ2-1; D call uncertain. Between the trimmed V and J ends, which lost 3 bases and 4 bases, there was a span of 10 bases. The CDR3 runs 13 residues. Germline V gene lookup returns CDR1 DFQATT and CDR2 SNEGSKA (reference sequence). The CDR3 DNA is TGCAGTGCTAGCCAGGACGGATACAATGAGCAGTTCTTC. This encodes CSASQDGYNEQFF.

This clonotype has at least ten counts. The chain combines TRBV7-2 with TRBJ1-5; D is perhaps TRBD1 (5 bases). Germline CDR1 reads SGHTA; CDR2 reads FQGNSA. Trimming stripped 1 base from V and 2 bases from J, with 12 bases between. The CDR3 is made up of 16 amino acids. The CDR3 protein is CASSLEVGAGNQPQHF. The CDR3 DNA reads TGTGCCAGCAGCTTAGAAGTAGGGGCGGGCAATCAGCCCCAGCATTTT.

The sample holds many counts of this clonotype. The genes are TRBV12-3 or TRBV12-4 and TRBJ1-2; 8 nucleotides agree with TRBD1. This CDR3 contains 16 residues. Trimming at V came to 5 bases and at J to 5 bases, leaving 13 bases not matched to a gene. CDR3 coding DNA: TGTGCCAGCAGTGGGAGAAGGACAGGGTTTGGGTATGGCTACACCTTC. Residues: CASSGRRTGFGYGYTF.

This clonotype has at least ten counts. V is TRBV7-9 and J is TRBJ1-2; D unclear. CDR1 is SEHNR and CDR2 is FQNEAQ in the germline V gene (reference sequence). This CDR3 contains 13 residues. Trimming took 7 bases from V and 3 from J, leaving 12 bases between them. The CDR3 loop reads CASTQDRDYGYTF. CDR3 bases: TGTGCCAGCACCCAGGACCGGGACTATGGCTACACCTTC.

This clonotype was counted ten times or more. The J gene is TRBJ2-5, the V gene TRBV12-3 or TRBV12-4; no clear D. The CDR3 sequence is 14 residues long. V lost 1 base and J lost 1, with 7 bases in between. This CDR3 reads CASSLGDTQETQYF. In nucleotides, the CDR3 is TGTGCCAGCAGTTTAGGAGACACCCAAGAGACCCAGTACTTC.

The CDR3 DNA reads TGTGCCAGCAGCCAAGATCTCCACCACACCCAGTACTTC. Translating it yields CASSQDLHHTQYF. The chain uses TRBV14 and TRBJ2-5; D uncertain. V was clipped by 0 bases and J by 8 bases, with 10 bases between them. This CDR3 is built from 13 residues. Germline V gene sequence: CDR1 SGHDN, CDR2 FVKESK.

This clonotype was counted ten times or more. This sequence joins TRBV20-1 and TRBJ1-4, with D hard to call. CDR1 and CDR2 from the germline V gene are DFQATT and SNEGSKA (reference sequence). Between the trimmed V and J ends, which lost 2 bases and 0 bases, there was a span of 4 bases. CDR3 length: 13 residues. The CDR3 is CSARPATNEKLFF. The CDR3 DNA is TGCAGTGCTAGACCTGCAACTAATGAAAAACTGTTTTTT.

This clonotype was counted at least ten times. The rearrangement uses TRBV29-1 and TRBJ2-1; 13 nucleotides align to TRBD2. With 4 bases clipped from V and 9 bases from J, the junction kept 9 bases outside the gene matches. Per the germline V gene, CDR1 is SQVTM and CDR2 is ANQGSEA. This CDR3 contains 15 residues. The CDR3 bases are TGCAGCGTTGGACAGACTAGCGGGGGGTTTGGTGAGCAGTTCTTC. Encoded protein: CSVGQTSGGFGEQFF.

This clonotype showed up many times. The chain couples TRBV27 to TRBJ2-7, with unresolved D. Germline V CDR1 and CDR2: MNHEY, SMNVEV (reference sequence). The length of the CDR3 is 14 residues. With 3 bases removed from V and 2 bases from J, the gap between germline ends came to 11 bases. The CDR3 here is CASSFQRQTYEQYF. The DNA of the CDR3 is TGTGCCAGCAGTTTCCAGAGGCAGACCTACGAGCAGTACTTC.

This clonotype occurred many times. The J gene is TRBJ1-5, the V gene TRBV12-3 or TRBV12-4; the match to TRBD1 covers 7 bases. The CDR3 has 15 residues. Trimming took 6 bases from V and 0 from J; bases not matched to a gene: 5. The CDR3 DNA reads TGTGCCAGCAGCAGAGGGACAGCTAGCAATCAGCCCCAGCATTTT. Amino acids: CASSRGTASNQPQHF.

The sample holds many counts of this clonotype. The rearrangement uses TRBV29-1 and TRBJ2-1; TRBD1 agrees at 12 bases. Germline CDR1 reads SQVTM; CDR2 reads ANQGSEA. V shed 7 bases, J shed 7 bases, and the junction held 8 bases outside the gene matches. CDR3 size: 14 residues. The CDR3 coding sequence is TGCAGCGCGAAACCGGGACAGGGGGCGAATGAGCAGTTCTTC. Its protein is CSAKPGQGANEQFF.

This chain connects TRBV7-9 to TRBJ1-1, with D possibly matching TRBD1 (6 bases). Germline lookup yields CDR1 SEHNR and CDR2 FQNEAQ (reference sequence). With 6 bases removed from V and 7 bases from J, the gap between germline ends came to 18 bases. The CDR3 has 14 residues. CDR3 bases: TGTGCCAGCAGAAGACGGGACACCGGTCTTGAAGCTTTCTTT. Translated, it gives CASRRRDTGLEAFF.